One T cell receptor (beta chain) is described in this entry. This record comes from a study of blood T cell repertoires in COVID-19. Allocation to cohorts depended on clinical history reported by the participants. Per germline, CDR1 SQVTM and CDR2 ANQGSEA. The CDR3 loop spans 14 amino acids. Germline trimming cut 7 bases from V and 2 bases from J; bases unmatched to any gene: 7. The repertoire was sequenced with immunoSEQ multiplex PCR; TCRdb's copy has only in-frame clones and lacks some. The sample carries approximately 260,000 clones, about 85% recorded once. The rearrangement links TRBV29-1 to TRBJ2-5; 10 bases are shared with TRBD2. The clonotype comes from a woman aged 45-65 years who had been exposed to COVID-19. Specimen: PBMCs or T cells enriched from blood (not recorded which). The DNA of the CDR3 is TGCAGCGCCGTCACTAGCGGGGATCAAGAGACCCAGTACTTC. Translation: CSAVTSGDQETQYF.